This T cell receptor (beta chain) was identified during a study of blood T cell repertoires in COVID-19. Study-wide context: From T cells, B-cell-depleted T cells, or PBMCs came the material, which was cDNA or gDNA.

The protocol was immunoSEQ multiplex PCR, while the TCRdb copy is restricted to in-frame clones and leaves out a portion. Seen here are roughly 290,000 clones, 80% to 90% observed once, and the top ten hold more than 2%. Those who participated ranged in age from about 18 to 89 years and resided in roughly 26 US areas. The CDR3 covers 16 residues. The V end lost 2 bases, the J end lost 6 bases, and 17 bases lay between the germline ends. The germline CDR1 and CDR2 sequences are MNHNY and SVGAGI (reference sequence). The receptor was derived from a man younger than 40 who had recovered from COVID-19. The source material was PBMCs or T cells enriched from blood (not recorded which). This chain uses TRBV6-6 with TRBJ1-5; D not resolved. This CDR3 is CASSYPQGAVSQPQHF. The CDR3 region has the DNA TGTGCCAGCAGTTACCCGCAAGGAGCAGTCAGTCAGCCCCAGCATTTT.